The 25 T cell receptor beta chains presented below share a single source sample, sequenced in a study of shared clonotypes between healthy human individuals. This table comes from immunoSEQ multiplex PCR, and its TCRdb copy is limited to in-frame clones, with some not included. The sample lists approximately 1,500,000 clones; 95% to 99% were seen once. Sequenced material: naive CD4+ T cells sorted from blood. Described subset: CD45RA+ positively selected. These TCRs come from a man aged 25-45 years in good health.

This clone was counted once. CDR3 nucleotides: TGTGCCAGCTCACCACAAAGACTAGCGGGAGCGAACACCGGGGAGCTGTTTTTT. This codes for CASSPQRLAGANTGELFF. The chain combines TRBV18 with TRBJ2-2; 12 bases match TRBD2. The CDR3 has 18 residues. With 1 base clipped from V and 0 bases from J, the junction kept 3 bases outside the gene matches. Germline V CDR1 and CDR2: KGHSH, LQKENI.

The chain links TRBV7-6 to TRBJ2-1; 8 nucleotides match TRBD2. Trimming removed 3 bases from V and 10 bases from J; junction bases left unmatched: 2. This CDR3 contains 12 residues. Germline-derived CDR1 and CDR2 are SGHVS and FNYEAQ. DNA for the CDR3: TGTGCCAGCAGCTTTAGCGGGAACGAGCAGTTCTTC. It codes for CASSFSGNEQFF.

The V and J genes are TRBV28 and TRBJ1-5; a possible D gene is TRBD1 (5 bases). Germline assignment: CDR1 MDHEN and CDR2 SYDVKM. The V end lost 8 bases, the J end lost 4 bases, and 18 bases lay between the germline ends. This CDR3 contains 15 residues. Written as DNA, the CDR3 is TGTGCCAGCGTGGGACCGGTTTTAGGAAATCAGCCCCAGCATTTT. Translation: CASVGPVLGNQPQHF.

This rearrangement joins TRBV11-2 to TRBJ2-7, with D possibly matching TRBD1 (5 bases). This CDR3 region has 16 residues. The V gene's germline CDR1 is SGHAT and CDR2 FQNNGV. Trimming cost V 4 bases and J 1 base, with 17 bases left between them. CDR3: CASSSGTGRRSYEQYF. In DNA, the CDR3 is TGTGCCAGCAGCTCCGGAACAGGAAGGCGGTCCTACGAGCAGTACTTC.

The rearrangement joins TRBV4-1 to TRBJ2-3; perhaps TRBD2 as D (6 bases). This CDR3 spans 16 amino acids. From germline, CDR1 is MGHRA and CDR2 YSYEKL. V lost 1 base, J lost 1 base, and 12 bases lay in between. The CDR3 DNA follows: TGCGCCAGCAGCCAAGGTTCGGGACTTCGCACAGATACGCAGTATTTT. The encoded protein is CASSQGSGLRTDTQYF.

This chain joins TRBV27 and TRBJ2-3, with 7 nucleotides matching TRBD2. Germline V gene lookup returns CDR1 MNHEY and CDR2 SMNVEV (reference sequence). Unmatched junction bases numbered 13, after V lost 5 bases and J lost 2 bases. The CDR3 consists of 17 residues. CDR3 amino acids: CASSKVRGRSFTDTQYF. The CDR3 nucleotides read TGTGCCAGCAGTAAGGTACGCGGGAGATCCTTCACAGATACGCAGTATTTT.

This sequence joins TRBV4-1 and TRBJ2-2; 13 positions match TRBD2. V was pared by 3 bases and J by 6 bases, with 4 bases of the junction left unmatched. The CDR3 contains 16 residues. CDR1 and CDR2 (germline): MGHRA, YSYEKL. This CDR3 reads CASSHGLAGVSGELFF. Here the CDR3 DNA reads TGCGCCAGCAGCCACGGACTAGCGGGAGTATCCGGGGAGCTGTTTTTT.

This chain links TRBV9 with TRBJ1-1, with D possibly matching TRBD1 (6 bases). V was shortened by 2 bases and J by 7 bases, with 15 bases between the two germline ends. CDR3 length equals 14 residues. Looked up from germline, CDR1 is SGDLS and CDR2 is YYNGEE. The CDR3: CASSVAAGAGEAFF. For the CDR3, the DNA is TGTGCCAGCAGCGTGGCGGCAGGGGCCGGTGAAGCTTTCTTT.

Points on this clone: Germline is not matched at one junction end, which may reflect a read error. Other nucleotide sequences in the sample specify the same CDR3. The chain combines TRBV11-2 with TRBJ2-1; D might be TRBD1 (5 bases). Germline V gives CDR1 SGHAT, CDR2 FQNNGV. The CDR3 has 16 amino acids. The CDR3, as DNA: TGTGCCAGTAGCTTAGTCTTGCAGGGCTCCTACAATGAGCAGTTCTTC. Its protein product is CASSLVLQGSYNEQFF.

V is TRBV9 and J is TRBJ2-3, with D perhaps TRBD2 (7 bases). V was clipped by 3 bases and J by 0 bases, with 8 bases between them. CDR1 and CDR2 from the germline V gene are SGDLS and YYNGEE. The CDR3 loop spans 14 amino acids. Here the CDR3 reads CASSAGGSTDTQYF. DNA for the CDR3: TGTGCCAGCAGCGCGGGGGGCAGCACAGATACGCAGTATTTT.

This clone was recorded only once. The V call is TRBV7-9, the J call TRBJ2-1; D is possibly TRBD1 (5 bases). Germline assignment: CDR1 SEHNR and CDR2 FQNEAQ (reference sequence). Between the trimmed V and J ends, which lost 5 bases and 3 bases, there was a span of 14 bases. The CDR3 is 15 amino acids. CDR3 sequence: CASSRLAQVYNEQFF. CDR3 coding DNA: TGTGCCAGCAGCCGTCTGGCACAGGTCTACAATGAGCAGTTCTTC.

The genes are TRBV5-6 and TRBJ2-2, with 10 bases identical to TRBD2. V trimming: 6 bases; J trimming: 6 bases; junction bases outside the gene matches: 20. The CDR3 runs to 19 residues. Germline V CDR1 and CDR2: SGHDT, YYEEEE. The CDR3 region is CASTRKLFSSGRAAGELFF. Here the CDR3 DNA reads TGTGCCAGCACTCGTAAATTGTTCTCCAGCGGGAGGGCCGCCGGGGAGCTGTTTTTT.

With regard to this clone: The junction shows a germline mismatch at one end, possibly a read error. The genes are TRBV7-7 and TRBJ2-1; 9 positions match TRBD1. Germline V gene lookup returns CDR1 SSHAT and CDR2 FNYEAQ (reference sequence). The CDR3 covers 16 residues. The CDR3 bases are TGTGCTAGCAGTAGCGACAGGGGGGACTCCTACAATGAGCAGTTCTTC. Amino acids: CASSSDRGDSYNEQFF.

Regarding this clone: Additional DNA sequences in this sample encode the identical CDR3. The chain carries TRBV18 and TRBJ2-5; no firm D call. The CDR3 is 14 amino acids. The germline V gene has CDR1 KGHSH and CDR2 LQKENI. V dropped 0 bases and J dropped 5 bases, with 10 bases sitting between them. CDR3 sequence reads: CASSPPGRVETQYF. The CDR3 nucleotides are TGTGCCAGCTCACCACCCGGCCGCGTGGAGACCCAGTACTTC.

The chain is built from TRBV28 and TRBJ2-7; the match to TRBD2 covers 7 bases. The CDR3 is 17 residues long. Germline-derived CDR1 and CDR2 are MDHEN and SYDVKM. V shed 5 bases and J 3 bases; nucleotides not matched to a gene: 16. The CDR3 DNA reads TGTGCCAGCAGTCCTCCCGGACCGGGAGGCTTGAACTACGAGCAGTACTTC. Translated: CASSPPGPGGLNYEQYF.

V gene TRBV7-9 combines with J gene TRBJ2-2; 10 nucleotides agree with TRBD1. Germline V CDR1 and CDR2: SEHNR, FQNEAQ (reference sequence). V shed 5 bases and J 3 bases; nucleotides not matched to a gene: 3. The CDR3 is made up of 15 amino acids. The CDR3 region is CASSTDRGHTGELFF. CDR3 sequence (DNA): TGTGCCAGCAGCACAGACAGGGGGCACACCGGGGAGCTGTTTTTT.

The V gene is TRBV5-1, the J gene TRBJ2-7; D might be TRBD1 or TRBD2, each matching 5 bases. The CDR3 has 13 amino acids. V was cut by 6 bases and J by 3 bases, with 13 bases left in between. The V gene's germline CDR1 is SGHRS and CDR2 YFSETQ. CDR3 region: CASTQARGYEQYF. CDR3 bases: TGCGCCAGCACCCAGGCGAGGGGCTACGAGCAGTACTTC.

The genes are TRBV6-5 and TRBJ1-1, with unresolved D. The CDR3 spans 13 residues. The germline V gene encodes CDR1 MNHEY and CDR2 SVGAGI. V lost 7 bases, J lost 1 base, and 10 bases lay in between. CDR3 in DNA: TGTGCCAGCATGGTGTTTGGGAACACTGAAGCTTTCTTT. As protein: CASMVFGNTEAFF.

Comments on this clone: Its ends do not fully match the called genes, so a read error is possible. This chain connects TRBV7-7 to TRBJ2-1; 9 bases are shared with TRBD1. Germline CDR1 is SSHAT and CDR2 is FNYEAQ (reference sequence). This CDR3 region has 15 residues. Written as DNA, the CDR3 is TGTGCTAGCAGCGTCGGACAGGGGATATACAATGAGCAGTTCTTC. Its translation is CASSVGQGIYNEQFF.

The rearrangement uses TRBV5-1 and TRBJ2-5; TRBD1 might be the D (6 bases). The CDR3 sequence is 14 residues long. Germline V gene lookup returns CDR1 SGHRS and CDR2 YFSETQ. The ends were cut back, 4 bases at V and 5 bases at J, with 15 bases in the middle. The DNA of the CDR3 is TGCGCCAGCAGCCCACAGACAGGAACGGAGACCCAGTACTTC. Its protein is CASSPQTGTETQYF.

The gene calls are TRBV5-1 and TRBJ2-3; 14 bases agree with TRBD2. The CDR3 is made up of 16 amino acids. Germline V gene data show CDR1 as SGHRS and CDR2 as YFSETQ. V trimming: 4 bases; J trimming: 4 bases; junction bases outside the gene matches: 5. The CDR3 DNA reads as TGCGCCAGCAGCACGGGACTAGCGGGAGCTTCAGATACGCAGTATTTT. Amino acid sequence: CASSTGLAGASDTQYF.

The chain employs TRBV30 and TRBJ1-5, with D possibly TRBD1 on 5 matching bases. V was clipped by 3 bases and J by 0 bases, with 9 bases between them. Per germline, CDR1 GTSNPN and CDR2 SVGIG (reference sequence). This CDR3 contains 14 residues. The CDR3 DNA is TGTGCCTGGAGCAAAGGGGATAGCAATCAGCCCCAGCATTTT. Translated, it gives CAWSKGDSNQPQHF.

V is TRBV27 and J is TRBJ2-3, with 11 bases lining up with TRBD1. The CDR3 sequence is 15 residues long. Per germline, CDR1 MNHEY and CDR2 SMNVEV (reference sequence). J gave up 7 bases and V 8 bases, and 11 bases lay outside the gene matches. In DNA form, the CDR3 reads TGTGCCAGCGCCCTCCGGGACAGGGGGTCAAATACGCAGTATTTT. It codes for CASALRDRGSNTQYF.

This chain uses TRBV28 with TRBJ2-7; D is unclear. The CDR3 has 12 residues. From germline, CDR1 is MDHEN and CDR2 SYDVKM. V was shortened by 3 bases and J by 3 bases, with 6 bases between the two germline ends. CDR3 in DNA: TGTGCCAGCAGTTTTCAGAGCTACGAGCAGTACTTC. This codes for CASSFQSYEQYF.

The rearrangement joins TRBV14 to TRBJ2-7, with D unclear. This CDR3 is built from 12 residues. Germline CDR1 SGHDN, CDR2 FVKESK. V was clipped by 1 base and J by 4 bases, with 5 bases between them. The CDR3 nucleotides read TGTGCCAGCAGCCAAGTTAGGTACGAGCAGTACTTC. Amino acids: CASSQVRYEQYF. The full variable domain, with the rest looked up from reference TRBV14 and TRBJ2-7, is EAGVTQFPSHSVIEKGQTVTLRCDPISGHDNLYWYRRVMGKEIKFLLHFVKESKQDESGMPNNRFLAERTGGTYSTLKVQPAELEDSGVYFCASSQVRYEQYFGPGTRLTVT.